The 15 T cell receptor beta chains below were found in one sample sequenced in a study of metastatic and nonmetastatic thyroid tumors. MiXCR was used by TCRdb to re-call the PCR reads. The table shows roughly 64,000 clones, with approximately 4.1% occurring only once. All patients were treatment-naive before thyroid surgery. The sequencing input was blood. The receptors come from a female donor with papillary thyroid cancer or a benign thyroid nodule (not recorded which). Some clones in this sample may be carry-over from other donors' samples.

The chain combines TRBV25-1 with TRBJ1-1; weak D call: TRBD1 (6 bases). Trimming took 11 bases from V and 1 from J, leaving 11 bases between them. The length of the CDR3 is 12 residues. The germline CDR1 and CDR2 sequences are MGHDK and SYGVNS. The CDR3 reads CAARGGNTEAFF. The CDR3 region has the DNA TGTGCCGCCAGGGGAGGGAACACTGAAGCTTTCTTT.

This clone has a count of ten or more. The gene calls are TRBV20-1 and TRBJ2-4, with TRBD2 matching over 14 bases. This CDR3 contains 19 residues. V dropped 5 bases and J dropped 0; count of bases not matched to a gene: 12. CDR1 and CDR2 from the germline V gene are DFQATT and SNEGSKA (reference sequence). The CDR3 is CSALPTSGRVSLAKNIQYF. In nucleotides, the CDR3 is TGCAGTGCTCTTCCGACTAGCGGGAGGGTAAGTCTAGCCAAAAACATTCAGTACTTC.

At least ten counts were recorded for this clone. The genes are TRBV20-1 and TRBJ2-7; 11 bases agree with TRBD2. With V trimmed by 5 bases and J by 7 bases, 13 bases remained unmatched. The CDR3 loop spans 15 amino acids. Germline assignment: CDR1 DFQATT and CDR2 SNEGSKA (reference sequence). The CDR3 sequence: CSADPRLAGREEQYF. For the CDR3, the DNA is TGCAGTGCTGATCCCCGACTAGCGGGAAGAGAGGAGCAGTACTTC.

This clone was recorded at least ten times. V gene TRBV19 combines with J gene TRBJ2-6; D might be TRBD2 (5 bases). V was trimmed by 1 base and J by 2 bases, leaving 6 bases between them. The CDR3 contains 15 residues. From germline, CDR1 is LNHDA and CDR2 SQIVND (reference sequence). CDR3 amino acids: CASSIGGAGANVLTF. The CDR3 DNA is TGTGCCAGTAGTATAGGGGGAGCTGGGGCCAACGTCCTGACTTTC.

The genes are TRBV5-4 and TRBJ2-5; TRBD2 matches 9 bases. The CDR3 runs 15 residues. The ends lost 3 bases at V and 5 bases at J; junction bases unmatched: 8. Germline CDR1 SGHNT, CDR2 YYREEE (reference sequence). CDR3 in DNA: TGTGCCAGCAGCTCGGCTAGCGGGGCGAGGGAGACCCAGTACTTC. Its translation: CASSSASGARETQYF.

This rearrangement joins TRBV7-9 to TRBJ2-2, with 8 bases aligning to TRBD1. Losses at the gene ends were 2 bases for V and 7 bases for J; bases not matched to a gene: 15. The CDR3 totals 18 residues. Germline V gene sequence: CDR1 SEHNR, CDR2 FQNEAQ (reference sequence). CDR3 coding DNA: TGTGCCAGCAGCTTATACGGGGGTGCAGGGGGCGCGGACGGGGAGCTGTTTTTT. Translated: CASSLYGGAGGADGELFF.

V and J are TRBV6-1 and TRBJ1-2; D gene uncertain. Germline V gene lookup returns CDR1 MNHNS and CDR2 SASEGT. This CDR3 is built from 12 residues. V was pared by 4 bases and J by 5 bases, with 8 bases between. CDR3 sequence (DNA): TGTGCCAGCAGTGCACAGATATATGGCTACACCTTC. Translating gives CASSAQIYGYTF.

The genes are TRBV27 and TRBJ2-2; 14 bases match TRBD2. Germline V gene sequence: CDR1 MNHEY, CDR2 SMNVEV (reference sequence). Trimming cost V 7 bases and J 4 bases; bases outside gene matches: 8. The CDR3 is 17 amino acids. The CDR3 protein is CASTLGLAGVGTGELFF. In DNA, the CDR3 is TGTGCCAGCACCCTGGGACTAGCGGGAGTAGGCACCGGGGAGCTGTTTTTT.

This clone was detected ten times or more. The chain carries TRBV5-6 and TRBJ2-2; D remains ambiguous. Per the germline V gene, CDR1 is SGHDT and CDR2 is YYEEEE. Deletions cut 1 base from V and 1 base from J, with 5 bases between. This CDR3 is 14 amino acids long. The CDR3 nucleotides read TGTGCCAGCAGCTTGTACGGGAACACCGGGGAGCTGTTTTTT. Protein sequence: CASSLYGNTGELFF.

In its sample, this clone was seen a few times. This could be a read error, since a much larger clone is one nucleotide away. The chain uses TRBV2 and TRBJ2-3; 8 nucleotides match TRBD2. Germline CDR1 reads SNHLY; CDR2 reads FYNNEI. Trimming removed 8 bases from V and 2 bases from J; junction bases left unmatched: 6. The CDR3 spans 14 residues. The CDR3 bases are TGTGCCAGCCGGATTAGCGGGATCACAGATACGCAGTATTTT. Translating gives CASRISGITDTQYF.

This clone has at least ten counts. The CDR3 DNA is TGTGCCAGCAGCTTATTGAGGGAGCAGTTCTTC. Amino acids: CASSLLREQFF. The rearrangement joins TRBV7-9 to TRBJ2-1; D is uncertain. Germline V gene data show CDR1 as SEHNR and CDR2 as FQNEAQ (reference sequence). The CDR3 has 11 residues. V was pared by 2 bases and J by 10 bases, with 6 bases between.

Ten or more counts support this clone. The rearrangement joins TRBV20-1 to TRBJ2-7; TRBD1 agrees at 10 bases. The V segment lost 3 bases and the J segment 3 bases; nucleotides outside the gene matches: 5. Per the germline V gene, CDR1 is DFQATT and CDR2 is SNEGSKA (reference sequence). The CDR3 is 14 amino acids. The CDR3 bases are TGCAGTGCTAGGTGGGACAGGGGCTACTACGAGCAGTACTTC. Translating gives CSARWDRGYYEQYF.

This clone showed up just a few times. The chain carries TRBV6-1 and TRBJ2-7; D is possibly TRBD1 (5 bases). Per the germline V gene, CDR1 is MNHNS and CDR2 is SASEGT. The CDR3 extends over 14 amino acids. Trimming stripped 7 bases from V and 3 bases from J, with 16 bases between. This CDR3 reads CASTGRQPFYEQYF. The DNA for the CDR3 is TGTGCCAGCACAGGCAGACAGCCCTTCTACGAGCAGTACTTC.

In its sample, this clone was seen many times. CDR3 residues: CASRSRETEAFF. Here the CDR3 DNA reads TGTGCCAGCAGGAGCAGGGAGACTGAAGCTTTCTTT. The rearrangement links TRBV28 to TRBJ1-1; D is perhaps TRBD1 (5 bases). Deletions cut 6 bases from V and 5 bases from J, with 10 bases between. Per the germline V gene, CDR1 is MDHEN and CDR2 is SYDVKM. The CDR3 totals 12 residues. The full variable domain, its missing parts supplied by reference TRBV28 and TRBJ1-1, is DVKVTQSSRYLVKRTGEKVFLECVQDMDHENMFWYRQDPGLGLRLIYFSYDVKMKEKGDIPEGYSVSREKKERFSLILESASTNQTSMYLCASRSRETEAFFGQGTRLTVV.

The chain couples TRBV30 to TRBJ2-5; 11 nucleotides agree with TRBD2. CDR1 is GTSNPN, CDR2 SVGIG, per germline (reference sequence). The CDR3 is 15 amino acids. After removal of 0 bases from V and 5 bases from J, the junction contained 5 bases not matched to a gene. The CDR3 DNA sequence: TGTGCCTGGAGTGTACCCGGGACTAGCGGTGAGACCCAGTACTTC. It is translated as CAWSVPGTSGETQYF.